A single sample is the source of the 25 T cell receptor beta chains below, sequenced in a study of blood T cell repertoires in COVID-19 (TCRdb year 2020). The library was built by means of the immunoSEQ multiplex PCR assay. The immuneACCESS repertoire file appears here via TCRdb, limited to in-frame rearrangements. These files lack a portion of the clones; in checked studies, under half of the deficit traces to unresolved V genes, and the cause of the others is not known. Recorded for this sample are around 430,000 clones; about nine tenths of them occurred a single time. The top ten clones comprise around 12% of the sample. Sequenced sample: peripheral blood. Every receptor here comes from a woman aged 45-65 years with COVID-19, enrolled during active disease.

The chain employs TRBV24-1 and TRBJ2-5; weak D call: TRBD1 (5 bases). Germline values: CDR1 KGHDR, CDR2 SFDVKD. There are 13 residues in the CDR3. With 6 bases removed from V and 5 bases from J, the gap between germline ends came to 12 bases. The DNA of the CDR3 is TGTGCCACCAGTAGTCCAGGGAAGGAGACCCAGTACTTC. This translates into CATSSPGKETQYF.

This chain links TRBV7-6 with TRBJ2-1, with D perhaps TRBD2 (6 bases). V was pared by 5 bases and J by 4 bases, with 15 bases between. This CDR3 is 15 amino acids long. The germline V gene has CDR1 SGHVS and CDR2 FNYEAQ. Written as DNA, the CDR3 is TGTGCCAGCAGCCAATTCGAACGGGGGTACAATGAGCAGTTCTTC. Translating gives CASSQFERGYNEQFF.

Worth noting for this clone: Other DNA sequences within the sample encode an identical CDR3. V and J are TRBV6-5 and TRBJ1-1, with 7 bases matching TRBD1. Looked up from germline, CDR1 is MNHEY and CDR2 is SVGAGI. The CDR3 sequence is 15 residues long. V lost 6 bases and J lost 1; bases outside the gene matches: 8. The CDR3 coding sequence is TGTGCCAGCAGACCCCCCGGGACAGCGAACACTGAAGCTTTCTTT. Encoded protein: CASRPPGTANTEAFF.

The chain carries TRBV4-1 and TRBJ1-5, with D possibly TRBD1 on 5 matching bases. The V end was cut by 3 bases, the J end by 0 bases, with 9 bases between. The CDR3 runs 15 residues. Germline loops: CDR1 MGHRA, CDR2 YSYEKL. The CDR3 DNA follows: TGCGCCAGCAGCCAGACAGAACTTAGCAATCAGCCCCAGCATTTT. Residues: CASSQTELSNQPQHF.

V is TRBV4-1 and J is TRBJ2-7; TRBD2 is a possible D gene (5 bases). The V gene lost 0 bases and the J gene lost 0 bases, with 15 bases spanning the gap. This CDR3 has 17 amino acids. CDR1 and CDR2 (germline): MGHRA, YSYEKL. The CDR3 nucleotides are TGCGCCAGCAGCCAAGACGGGAAATCTATGAGCTCCTACGAGCAGTACTTC. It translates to CASSQDGKSMSSYEQYF.

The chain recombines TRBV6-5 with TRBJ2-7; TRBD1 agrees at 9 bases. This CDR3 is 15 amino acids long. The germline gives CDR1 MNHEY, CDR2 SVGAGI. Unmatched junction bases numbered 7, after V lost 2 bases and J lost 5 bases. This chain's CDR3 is CASSYGDRELHEQYF. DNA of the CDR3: TGTGCCAGCAGTTACGGGGACAGGGAACTCCACGAGCAGTACTTC.

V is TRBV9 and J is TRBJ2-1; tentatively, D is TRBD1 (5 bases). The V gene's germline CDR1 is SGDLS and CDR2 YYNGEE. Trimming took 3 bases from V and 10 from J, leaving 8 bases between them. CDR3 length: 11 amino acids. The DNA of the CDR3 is TGTGCCAGCAGCGCCTACAGGGAGCAGTTCTTC. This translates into CASSAYREQFF.

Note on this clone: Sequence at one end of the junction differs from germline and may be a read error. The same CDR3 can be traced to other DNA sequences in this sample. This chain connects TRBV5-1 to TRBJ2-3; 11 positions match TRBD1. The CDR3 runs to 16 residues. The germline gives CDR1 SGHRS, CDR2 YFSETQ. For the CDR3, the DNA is TGCGCTAGCAGCCCTGGACAGGGGGCGTTATCAGATACGCAGTATTTT. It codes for CASSPGQGALSDTQYF.

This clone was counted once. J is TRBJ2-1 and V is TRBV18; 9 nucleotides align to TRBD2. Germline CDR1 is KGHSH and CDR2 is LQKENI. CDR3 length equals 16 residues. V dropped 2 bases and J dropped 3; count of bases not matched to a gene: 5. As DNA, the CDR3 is TGTGCCAGCTCACCAGGAAGCGGGGGGAGCTACAATGAGCAGTTCTTC. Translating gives CASSPGSGGSYNEQFF.

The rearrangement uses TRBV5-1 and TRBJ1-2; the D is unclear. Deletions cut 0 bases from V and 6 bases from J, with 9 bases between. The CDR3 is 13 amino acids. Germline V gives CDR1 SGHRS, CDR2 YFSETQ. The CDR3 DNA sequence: TGCGCCAGCAGCTTGGCCCCGGGGAATGGCTACACCTTC. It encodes CASSLAPGNGYTF.

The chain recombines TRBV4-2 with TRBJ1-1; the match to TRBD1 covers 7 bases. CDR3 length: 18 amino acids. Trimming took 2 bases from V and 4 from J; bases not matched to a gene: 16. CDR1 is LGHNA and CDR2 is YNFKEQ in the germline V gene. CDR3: CASSQNKGQPTNSTEAFF. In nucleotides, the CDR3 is TGTGCCAGCAGCCAAAATAAGGGACAGCCGACGAACTCCACTGAAGCTTTCTTT.

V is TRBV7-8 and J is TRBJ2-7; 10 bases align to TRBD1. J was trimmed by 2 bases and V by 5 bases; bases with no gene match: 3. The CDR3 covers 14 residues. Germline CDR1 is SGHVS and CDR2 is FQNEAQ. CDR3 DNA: TGTGCCAGCAGCACGGACAGGGGGACCTACGAGCAGTACTTC. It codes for CASSTDRGTYEQYF.

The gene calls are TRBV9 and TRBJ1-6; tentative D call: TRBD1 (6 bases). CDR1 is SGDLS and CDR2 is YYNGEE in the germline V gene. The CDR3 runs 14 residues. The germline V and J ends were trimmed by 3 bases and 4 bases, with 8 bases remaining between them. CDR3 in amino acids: CASSEGGYNSPLHF. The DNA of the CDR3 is TGTGCCAGCAGCGAGGGGGGGTATAATTCACCCCTCCACTTT.

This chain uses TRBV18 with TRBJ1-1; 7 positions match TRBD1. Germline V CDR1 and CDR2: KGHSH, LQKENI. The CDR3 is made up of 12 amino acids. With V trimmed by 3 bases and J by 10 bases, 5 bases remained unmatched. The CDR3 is CASSPGRQGAFF. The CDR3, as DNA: TGTGCCAGCTCACCGGGGCGACAGGGAGCTTTCTTT. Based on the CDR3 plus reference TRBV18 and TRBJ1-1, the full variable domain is NAGVMQNPRHLVRRRGQEARLRCSPMKGHSHVYWYRQLPEEGLKFMVYLQKENIIDESGMPKERFSAEFPKEGPSILRIQQVVRGDSAAYFCASSPGRQGAFFGQGTRLTVV.

The CDR3 DNA follows: TGTGCCAGCAGTGACTCTATCCGGGTTTCACCCCTCCACTTT. Its protein product is CASSDSIRVSPLHF. The chain carries TRBV6-4 and TRBJ1-6, with D unclear. This CDR3 has 14 amino acids. Deletions cut 0 bases from V and 9 bases from J, with 9 bases between. Germline V gives CDR1 MRHNA, CDR2 SNTAGT.

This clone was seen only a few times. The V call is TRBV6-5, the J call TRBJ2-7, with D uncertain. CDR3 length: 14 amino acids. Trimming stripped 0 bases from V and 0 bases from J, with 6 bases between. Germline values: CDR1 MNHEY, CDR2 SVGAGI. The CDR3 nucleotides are TGTGCCAGCAGTTACTCGCACGGCTCCTACGAGCAGTACTTC. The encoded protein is CASSYSHGSYEQYF.

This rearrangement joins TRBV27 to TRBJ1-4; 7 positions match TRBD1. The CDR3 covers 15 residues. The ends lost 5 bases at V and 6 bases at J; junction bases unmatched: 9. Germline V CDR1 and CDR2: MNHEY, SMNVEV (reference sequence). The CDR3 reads CASSGYRGAHEKLFF. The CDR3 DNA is TGTGCCAGCAGTGGCTACAGGGGTGCCCATGAAAAACTGTTTTTT.

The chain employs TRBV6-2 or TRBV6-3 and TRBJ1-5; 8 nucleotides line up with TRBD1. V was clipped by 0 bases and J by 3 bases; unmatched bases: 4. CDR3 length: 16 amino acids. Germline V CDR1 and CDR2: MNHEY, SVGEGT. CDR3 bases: TGTGCCAGCAGTTACTCGAGGGGACAGGCCAATCAGCCCCAGCATTTT. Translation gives CASSYSRGQANQPQHF.

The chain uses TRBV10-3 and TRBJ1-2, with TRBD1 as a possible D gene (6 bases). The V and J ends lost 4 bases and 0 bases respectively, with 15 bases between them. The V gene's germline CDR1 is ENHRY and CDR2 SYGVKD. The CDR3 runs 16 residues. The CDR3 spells CAISVAGDSANYGYTF. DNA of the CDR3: TGTGCCATCAGTGTGGCAGGGGATTCAGCTAACTATGGCTACACCTTC.

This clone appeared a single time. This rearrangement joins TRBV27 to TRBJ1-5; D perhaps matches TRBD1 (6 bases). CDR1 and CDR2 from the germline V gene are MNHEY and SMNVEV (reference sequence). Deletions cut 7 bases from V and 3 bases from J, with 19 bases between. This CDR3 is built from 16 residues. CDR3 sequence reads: CASTPPRTAFNQPQHF. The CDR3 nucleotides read TGTGCCAGCACGCCTCCCCGGACAGCTTTCAATCAGCCCCAGCATTTT.

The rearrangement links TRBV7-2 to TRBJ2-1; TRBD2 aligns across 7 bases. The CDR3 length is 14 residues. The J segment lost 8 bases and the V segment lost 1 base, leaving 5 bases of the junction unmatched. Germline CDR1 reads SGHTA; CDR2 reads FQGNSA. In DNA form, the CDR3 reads TGTGCCAGCAGCTTAGGGGGGGGGTTCGATGAGCAGTTCTTC. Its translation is CASSLGGGFDEQFF.

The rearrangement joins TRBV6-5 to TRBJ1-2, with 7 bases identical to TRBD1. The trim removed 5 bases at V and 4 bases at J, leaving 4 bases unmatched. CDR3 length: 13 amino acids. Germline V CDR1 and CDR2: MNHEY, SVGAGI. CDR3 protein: CASSPTGVYGYTF. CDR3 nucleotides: TGTGCCAGCAGTCCAACAGGGGTCTATGGCTACACCTTC.

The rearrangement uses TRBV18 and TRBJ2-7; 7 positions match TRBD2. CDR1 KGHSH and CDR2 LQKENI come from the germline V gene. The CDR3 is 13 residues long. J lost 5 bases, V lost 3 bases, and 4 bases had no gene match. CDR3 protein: CASSPMRGNEQYF. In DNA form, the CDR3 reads TGTGCCAGCTCACCGATGCGGGGGAACGAGCAGTACTTC.

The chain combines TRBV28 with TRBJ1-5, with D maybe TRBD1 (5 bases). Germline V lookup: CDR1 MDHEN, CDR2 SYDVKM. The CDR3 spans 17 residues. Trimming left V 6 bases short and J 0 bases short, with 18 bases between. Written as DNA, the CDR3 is TGTGCCAGCAGCGGGGGAGGGCACACGTATAGCAATCAGCCCCAGCATTTT. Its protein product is CASSGGGHTYSNQPQHF.

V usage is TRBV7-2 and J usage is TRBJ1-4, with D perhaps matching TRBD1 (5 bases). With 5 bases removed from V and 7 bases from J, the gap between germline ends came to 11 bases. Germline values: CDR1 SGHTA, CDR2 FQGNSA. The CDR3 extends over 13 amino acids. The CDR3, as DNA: TGTGCCAGCAGCCGCCGCGGGGGTGAAAAACTGTTTTTT. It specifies CASSRRGGEKLFF.